The rows below give T cell receptor beta chains drawn from one sample of a study of blood T cell repertoires in COVID-19. TCRdb keeps only in-frame clones here, not all; method: immunoSEQ multiplex PCR. The sample holds around 230,000 clones; more than 75% are singletons and the top ten take about 3.3%. Material for sequencing was PBMCs or T cells enriched from blood (not recorded which). These receptors originate from a woman in her thirties or forties with acute COVID-19. CDR3s include the opening cysteine and the closing phenylalanine or tryptophan. A D gene is named only where the DNA matches it firmly. Clone size is shown for a subset of rows, as once, few, many or a class of expanded clone.

D: TRBD1; V: TRBV2; J: TRBJ2-7; size: -; DNA: TGTGCCAGCAGCCTACCGGGACAGATAAAAACCTACGAGCAGTACTTC; CDR3: CASSLPGQIKTYEQYF
D: -; V: TRBV19; J: TRBJ1-5; size: once; DNA: TGTGCCAGTAGTCCAAAAGACAGGTTCAATCAGCCCCAGCATTTT; CDR3: CASSPKDRFNQPQHF
D: -; V: TRBV3-1/TRBV3-2; J: TRBJ2-2; size: -; DNA: TGTGCCAGCAGCCACCGGGGACTGTCCCCCACCGGGGAGCTGTTTTTT; CDR3: CASSHRGLSPTGELFF
D: -; V: TRBV9; J: TRBJ1-6; size: -; DNA: TGTGCCAGCAGCGTAGGGACAGAAAATTCACCCCTCCACTTT; CDR3: CASSVGTENSPLHF
D: -; V: TRBV28; J: TRBJ1-1; size: -; DNA: TGTGCCAGCAGTCAGGAAGACACTGAAGCTTTCTTT; CDR3: CASSQEDTEAFF
D: -; V: TRBV6-5; J: TRBJ2-1; size: -; DNA: TGTGCCAGCGGGGGCCTTCAATCCTACAATGAGCAGTTCTTC; CDR3: CASGGLQSYNEQFF
D: TRBD1; V: TRBV5-8; J: TRBJ2-1; size: -; DNA: TGTGCCAGCAGTATGCCACCGGGACAGATAAATGAGCAGTTCTTC; CDR3: CASSMPPGQINEQFF
D: -; V: TRBV19; J: TRBJ2-1; size: -; DNA: TGTGCCAGTAGTACCCGAGGTTACAATGAGCAGTTCTTC; CDR3: CASSTRGYNEQFF
D: TRBD2; V: TRBV11-2; J: TRBJ2-7; size: -; DNA: TGTGCCAGCAGCTTAAGGGGAGCGGGACCCCTTAACTACGAGCAGTACTTC; CDR3: CASSLRGAGPLNYEQYF
D: TRBD1; V: TRBV10-3; J: TRBJ1-2; size: -; DNA: TGTGCCATCAGTGAGTCGAGTGACAGGGGGCTCGGCTATGGCTACACCTTC; CDR3: CAISESSDRGLGYGYTF
D: -; V: TRBV5-1; J: TRBJ1-1; size: -; DNA: TGCGCCAGCAGCTTGACGGACAGGAACACTGAAGCTTTCTTT; CDR3: CASSLTDRNTEAFF
D: -; V: TRBV5-4; J: TRBJ2-6; size: -; DNA: TGTGCCAGCAGCTTGTCTGTCGCTGGGGCCAACGTCCTGACTTTC; CDR3: CASSLSVAGANVLTF
D: TRBD1; V: TRBV7-9; J: TRBJ2-5; size: -; DNA: TGTGCCAGCAGCTTTCCCGGGACAGGGCTAGGAGAGACCCAGTACTTC; CDR3: CASSFPGTGLGETQYF
D: TRBD2; V: TRBV9; J: TRBJ2-1; size: -; DNA: TGTGCCAGCAGCGTAGGCGGGAGGGCCCGTGAGCAGTTCTTC; CDR3: CASSVGGRAREQFF
D: TRBD1; V: TRBV12-3/TRBV12-4; J: TRBJ1-2; size: -; DNA: TGTGCCAGCAGCGGACAGGGGAGCTATGGCTACACCTTC; CDR3: CASSGQGSYGYTF
D: TRBD1; V: TRBV24-1; J: TRBJ2-1; size: -; DNA: TGTGCCACCAGAAGCCCGGGACAGGGAAATGAGCAGTTCTTC; CDR3: CATRSPGQGNEQFF
D: -; V: TRBV11-3; J: TRBJ1-1; size: -; DNA: TGTGCCAGCAGCCTCCAGATACAGGGACCGAACACTGAAGCTTTCTTT; CDR3: CASSLQIQGPNTEAFF
D: -; V: TRBV5-1; J: TRBJ2-2; size: -; DNA: TGCGCCAGCAGCTTGGCCGGGGGTCGTGGAACCGGGGAGCTGTTTTTT; CDR3: CASSLAGGRGTGELFF
D: -; V: TRBV11-2; J: TRBJ2-5; size: -; DNA: TGTGCCAGCAGCTTAGCGGGGTCGACAGGTTACCAAGAGACCCAGTACTTC; CDR3: CASSLAGSTGYQETQYF
D: -; V: TRBV4-1; J: TRBJ2-7; size: few; DNA: TGCGCCAGCAGCCACCTCGAGGGCGAGCAGTACTTC; CDR3: CASSHLEGEQYF
D: -; V: TRBV12-3/TRBV12-4; J: TRBJ2-1; size: -; DNA: TGTGCCAGCAGTTTGCGGTACAATGAGCAGTTCTTC; CDR3: CASSLRYNEQFF
D: TRBD2; V: TRBV5-1; J: TRBJ2-1; size: few; DNA: TGCGCCAGCACCTCGCCCACCGGGGGGTTGAGCTCCTACAATGAGCAGTTCTTC; CDR3: CASTSPTGGLSSYNEQFF
D: -; V: TRBV7-3; J: TRBJ1-4; size: -; DNA: TGTGCCAGCAGCTTAAGTGGGCAGAGTAATGAAAAACTGTTTTTT; CDR3: CASSLSGQSNEKLFF
D: TRBD2; V: TRBV19; J: TRBJ2-1; size: -; DNA: TGTGCCAGTAGTATCCGGGGGGACTACAATGAGCAGTTCTTC; CDR3: CASSIRGDYNEQFF
D: -; V: TRBV19; J: TRBJ1-5; size: -; DNA: TGTGCCAGTAGTGCTTTTGGTGGTCAGGGTAATCAGCCCCAGCATTTT; CDR3: CASSAFGGQGNQPQHF
D: -; V: TRBV6-6; J: TRBJ2-2; size: -; DNA: TGTGCCAGCAGTCCACGGGACAGCGTTAGCGGGATTTTTCTTCCGGGGGAGCTGTTTTTT; CDR3: CASSPRDSVSGIFLPGELFF
D: TRBD2; V: TRBV11-3; J: TRBJ2-7; size: few; DNA: TGTGCCAGCAGCTCAGGTACGGGAGGGCCCAGCGAGCAGTACTTC; CDR3: CASSSGTGGPSEQYF
D: -; V: TRBV24-1; J: TRBJ1-2; size: -; DNA: TGTGCCACCGGGACTGGATATGGCTACACCTTC; CDR3: CATGTGYGYTF
D: TRBD1; V: TRBV27; J: TRBJ2-3; size: few; DNA: TGTGCCAGCAGTAGCCCCACTGCTACTGACAGGGCGAACACAGATACGCAGTATTTT; CDR3: CASSSPTATDRANTDTQYF
D: -; V: TRBV11-3; J: TRBJ1-1; size: -; DNA: TGTGCCAGCAGCTCCAGGGAGGCCACAGCTTTCTTT; CDR3: CASSSREATAFF
D: -; V: TRBV18; J: TRBJ1-6; size: -; DNA: TGTGCCAGCTCACTGCCAGCCGGGACATCTCATAATTCACCCCTCCACTTT; CDR3: CASSLPAGTSHNSPLHF
D: TRBD1; V: TRBV6-5; J: TRBJ2-2; size: -; DNA: TGTGCCAGCAGCCGGGACAGTTCAGTTCGCGGGGAGCTGTTTTTT; CDR3: CASSRDSSVRGELFF
D: TRBD1; V: TRBV18; J: TRBJ1-2; size: -; DNA: TGTGCCAGCTCACCGCCCGGACAGGGCAGGTATGGCTACACCTTC; CDR3: CASSPPGQGRYGYTF
D: -; V: TRBV7-3; J: TRBJ1-1; size: -; DNA: TGTGCCAGCAGCCCCGCGGGGTTGGTGAACACTGAAGCTTTCTTT; CDR3: CASSPAGLVNTEAFF
D: -; V: TRBV2; J: TRBJ2-5; size: -; DNA: TGTGCCAGCAGTCCCGGGACCCCGCGGGGAGAGACCCAGTACTTC; CDR3: CASSPGTPRGETQYF
D: TRBD1; V: TRBV20-1; J: TRBJ2-1; size: -; DNA: TGCAGTGCTAGAGGGGGGACAGGGTGGTTCTTC; CDR3: CSARGGTGWFF
D: TRBD2; V: TRBV13; J: TRBJ2-2; size: -; DNA: TGTGCCAGCAGCATGGGACTAGCGGGATCCACCGGGGAGCTGTTTTTT; CDR3: CASSMGLAGSTGELFF